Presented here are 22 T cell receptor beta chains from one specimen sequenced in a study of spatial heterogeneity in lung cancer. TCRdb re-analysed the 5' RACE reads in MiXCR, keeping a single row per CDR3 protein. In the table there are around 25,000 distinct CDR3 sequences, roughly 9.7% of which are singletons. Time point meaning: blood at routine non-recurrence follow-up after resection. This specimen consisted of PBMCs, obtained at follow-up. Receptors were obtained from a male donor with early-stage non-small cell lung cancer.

CDR3 nucleotide sequence: TGTGCCAGCAGCCCCGGGGGACAGGGGAGCAATCAGCCCCAGCATTTT. Amino acids: CASSPGGQGSNQPQHF. The chain employs TRBV11-1 and TRBJ1-5; 10 bases fit TRBD1. In germline, CDR1 is SGHAT, CDR2 FQDESV (reference sequence). CDR3 length: 16 residues. Losses at the gene ends were 5 bases for V and 1 base for J; bases not matched to a gene: 5.

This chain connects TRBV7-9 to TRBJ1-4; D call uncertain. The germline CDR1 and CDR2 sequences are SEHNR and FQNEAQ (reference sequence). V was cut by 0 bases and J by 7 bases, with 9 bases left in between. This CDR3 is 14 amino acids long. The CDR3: CASSLAGTIEKLFF. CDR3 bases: TGTGCCAGCAGCTTAGCGGGCACCATTGAAAAACTGTTTTTT.

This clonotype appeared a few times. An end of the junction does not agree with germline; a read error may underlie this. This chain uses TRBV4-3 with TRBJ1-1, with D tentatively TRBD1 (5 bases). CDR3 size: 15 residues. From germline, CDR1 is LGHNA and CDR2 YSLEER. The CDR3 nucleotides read TGCGTCAGCAGCCAGGGCGACAGAGAGAACACTGAAGCTTTCTTT. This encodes CVSSQGDRENTEAFF.

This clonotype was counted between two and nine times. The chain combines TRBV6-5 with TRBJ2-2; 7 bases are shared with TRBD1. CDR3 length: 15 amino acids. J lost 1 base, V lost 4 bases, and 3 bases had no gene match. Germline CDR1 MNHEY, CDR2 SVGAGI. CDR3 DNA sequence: TGTGCCAGCAGTTTGGGACAGTTGAACACCGGGGAGCTGTTTTTT. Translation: CASSLGQLNTGELFF.

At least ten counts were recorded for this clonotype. The CDR3 sequence is CASSPKQSDQPQHF. The CDR3, as DNA: TGTGCCAGCAGCCCCAAGCAATCGGATCAGCCCCAGCATTTT. The chain is built from TRBV7-8 and TRBJ1-5, with D unresolved. The length of the CDR3 is 14 residues. Germline assignment: CDR1 SGHVS and CDR2 FQNEAQ. V lost 5 bases and J lost 5, with 13 bases in between.

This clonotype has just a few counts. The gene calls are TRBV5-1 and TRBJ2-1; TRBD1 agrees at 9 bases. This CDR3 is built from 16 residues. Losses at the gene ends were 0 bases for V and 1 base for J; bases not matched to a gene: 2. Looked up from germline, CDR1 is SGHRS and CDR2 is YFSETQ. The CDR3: CASSLVGQGSYNEQFF. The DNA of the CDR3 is TGCGCCAGCAGCTTGGTGGGACAGGGTTCCTACAATGAGCAGTTCTTC. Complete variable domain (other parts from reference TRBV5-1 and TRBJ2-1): KAGVTQTPRYLIKTRGQQVTLSCSPISGHRSVSWYQQTPGQGLQFLFEYFSETQRNKGNFPGRFSGRQFSNSRSEMNVSTLELGDSALYLCASSLVGQGSYNEQFFGPGTRLTVL.

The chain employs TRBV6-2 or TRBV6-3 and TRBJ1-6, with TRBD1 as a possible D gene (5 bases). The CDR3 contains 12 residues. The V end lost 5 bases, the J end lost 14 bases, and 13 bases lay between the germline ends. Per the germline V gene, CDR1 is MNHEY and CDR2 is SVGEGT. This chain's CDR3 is CASSERQITLHF. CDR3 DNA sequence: TGTGCCAGCAGTGAACGACAGATTACCCTCCACTTT.

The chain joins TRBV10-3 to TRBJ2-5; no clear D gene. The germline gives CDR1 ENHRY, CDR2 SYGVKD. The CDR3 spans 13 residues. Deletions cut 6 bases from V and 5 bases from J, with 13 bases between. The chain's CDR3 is CAIRDPTFETQYF. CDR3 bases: TGTGCCATCAGGGACCCCACGTTCGAGACCCAGTACTTC.

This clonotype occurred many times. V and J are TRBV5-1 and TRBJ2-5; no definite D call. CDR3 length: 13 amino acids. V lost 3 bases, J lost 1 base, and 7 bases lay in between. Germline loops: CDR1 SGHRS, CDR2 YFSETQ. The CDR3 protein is CASSSGVQETQYF. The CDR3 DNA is TGCGCCAGCAGCTCAGGAGTCCAAGAGACCCAGTACTTC.

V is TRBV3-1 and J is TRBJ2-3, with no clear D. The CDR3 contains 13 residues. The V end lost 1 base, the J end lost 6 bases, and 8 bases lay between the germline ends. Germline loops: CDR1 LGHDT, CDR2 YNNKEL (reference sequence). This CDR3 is CASSQGVLDTQYF. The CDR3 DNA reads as TGTGCCAGCAGCCAAGGGGTTTTGGATACGCAGTATTTT.

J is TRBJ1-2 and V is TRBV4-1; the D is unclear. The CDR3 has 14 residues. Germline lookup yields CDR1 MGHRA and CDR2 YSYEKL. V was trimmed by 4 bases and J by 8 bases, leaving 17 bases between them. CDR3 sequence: CASSPLTRAEGYTF. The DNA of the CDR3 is TGCGCCAGCAGCCCGCTCACCCGTGCGGAGGGCTACACCTTC.

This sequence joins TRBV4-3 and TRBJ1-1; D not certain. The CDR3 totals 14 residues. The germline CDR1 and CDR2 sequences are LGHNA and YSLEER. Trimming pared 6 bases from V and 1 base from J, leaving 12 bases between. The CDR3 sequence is CASSPFVGNTEAFF. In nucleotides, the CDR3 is TGCGCCAGCAGTCCTTTTGTGGGGAACACTGAAGCTTTCTTT.

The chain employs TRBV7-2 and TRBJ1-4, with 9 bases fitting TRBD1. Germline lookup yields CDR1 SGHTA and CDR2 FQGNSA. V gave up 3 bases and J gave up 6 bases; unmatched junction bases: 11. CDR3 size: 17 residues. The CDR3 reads CASSFRPWTGEDEKLFF. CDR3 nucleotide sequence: TGTGCCAGCAGCTTTCGCCCCTGGACAGGGGAGGATGAAAAACTGTTTTTT. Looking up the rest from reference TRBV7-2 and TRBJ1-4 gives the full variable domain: GAGVSQSPSNKVTEKGKDVELRCDPISGHTALYWYRQSLGQGLEFLIYFQGNSAPDKSGLPSDRFSAERTGGSVSTLTIQRTQQEDSAVYLCASSFRPWTGEDEKLFFGSGTQLSVL.

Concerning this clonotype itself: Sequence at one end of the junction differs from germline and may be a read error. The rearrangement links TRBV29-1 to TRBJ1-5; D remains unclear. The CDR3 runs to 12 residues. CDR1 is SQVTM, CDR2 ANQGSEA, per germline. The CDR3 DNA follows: TGCAGCGTTCAAGACCCCAATCAGCCCCAGCATTTT. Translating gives CSVQDPNQPQHF. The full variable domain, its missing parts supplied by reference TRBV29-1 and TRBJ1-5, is SAVISQKPSRDICQRGTSLTIQCQVDSQVTMMFWYRQQPGQSLTLIATANQGSEATYESGFVIDKFPISRPNLTFSTLTVSNMSPEDSSIYLCSVQDPNQPQHFGDGTRLSIL.

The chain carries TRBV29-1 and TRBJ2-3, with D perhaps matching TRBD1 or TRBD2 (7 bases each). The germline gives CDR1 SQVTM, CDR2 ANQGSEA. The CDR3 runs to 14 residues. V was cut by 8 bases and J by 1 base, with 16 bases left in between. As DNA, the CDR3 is TGCAGCTCCTCAGGGGGAGGGGGCACAGATACGCAGTATTTT. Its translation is CSSSGGGGTDTQYF.

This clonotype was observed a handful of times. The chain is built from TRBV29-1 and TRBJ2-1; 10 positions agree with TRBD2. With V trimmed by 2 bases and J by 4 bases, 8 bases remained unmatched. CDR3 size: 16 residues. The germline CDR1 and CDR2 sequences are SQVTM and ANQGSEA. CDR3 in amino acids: CSVEPLFSGGYNEQFF. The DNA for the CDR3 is TGCAGCGTTGAACCTTTATTTAGCGGGGGGTACAATGAGCAGTTCTTC.

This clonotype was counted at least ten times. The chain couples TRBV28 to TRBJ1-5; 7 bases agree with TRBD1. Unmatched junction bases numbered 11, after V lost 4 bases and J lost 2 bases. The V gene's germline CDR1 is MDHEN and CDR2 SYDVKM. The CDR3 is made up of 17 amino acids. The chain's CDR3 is CASSSFSRDSRNQPQHF. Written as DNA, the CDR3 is TGTGCCAGCAGTTCCTTTTCCCGGGACAGCCGCAATCAGCCCCAGCATTTT.

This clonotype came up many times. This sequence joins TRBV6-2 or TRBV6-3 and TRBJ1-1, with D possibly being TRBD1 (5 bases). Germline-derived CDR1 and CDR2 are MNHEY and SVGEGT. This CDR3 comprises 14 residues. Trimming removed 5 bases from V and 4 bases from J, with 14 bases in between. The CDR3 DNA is TGTGCCAGCAGTCTAACAGGAGGAGGCACTGAAGCTTTCTTT. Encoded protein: CASSLTGGGTEAFF.

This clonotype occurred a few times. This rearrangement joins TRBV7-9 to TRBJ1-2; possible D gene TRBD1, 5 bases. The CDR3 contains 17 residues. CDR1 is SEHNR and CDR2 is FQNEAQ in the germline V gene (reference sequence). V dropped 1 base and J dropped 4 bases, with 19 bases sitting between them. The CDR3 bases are TGTGCCAGCAGCTTAGATAACAGCGGGCTCGACAGCTATGGCTACACCTTC. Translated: CASSLDNSGLDSYGYTF.

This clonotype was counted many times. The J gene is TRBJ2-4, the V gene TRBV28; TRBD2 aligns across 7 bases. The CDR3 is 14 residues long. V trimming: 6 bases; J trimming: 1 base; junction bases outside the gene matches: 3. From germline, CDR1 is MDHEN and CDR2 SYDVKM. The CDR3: CASRPGGAKNIQYF. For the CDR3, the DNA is TGTGCCAGCAGACCCGGGGGGGCCAAAAACATTCAGTACTTC.

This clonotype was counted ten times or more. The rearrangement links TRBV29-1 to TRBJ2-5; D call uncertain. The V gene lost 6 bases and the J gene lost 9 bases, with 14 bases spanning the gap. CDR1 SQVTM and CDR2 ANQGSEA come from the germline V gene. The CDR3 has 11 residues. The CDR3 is CSVGPQAAQYF. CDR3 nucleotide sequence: TGCAGCGTAGGCCCTCAGGCGGCCCAGTACTTC.

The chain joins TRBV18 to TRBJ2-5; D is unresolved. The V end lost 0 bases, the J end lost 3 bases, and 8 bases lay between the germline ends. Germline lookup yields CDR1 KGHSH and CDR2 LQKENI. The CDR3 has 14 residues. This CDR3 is CASSPPRREETQYF. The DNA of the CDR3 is TGTGCCAGCTCACCACCTAGACGGGAAGAGACCCAGTACTTC.